This TCR beta chain was retrieved from a study of T cells in Graves' hyperthyroidism and ophthalmopathy. Germline trimming cut 6 bases from V and 5 bases from J; bases unmatched to any gene: 10. This CDR3 region has 15 residues. This clonotype occurred a few times. A much bigger clone sits one base away, suggesting this may be a read error. Using RNA transcripts as the source, TCR beta CDR3 regions were amplified. HTBI primers drove first-round RT-PCR of the TCR CDR3. Via MiXCR, TCRdb re-called the multiplex PCR reads, giving one row per CDR3 protein. The repertoire holds about 410,000 distinct CDR3 sequences, with roughly 14% as singletons.

The sequence was collected from a man between 18 and 29 years old with Graves' ophthalmopathy. This sequence joins TRBV12-3 or TRBV12-4 and TRBJ2-5, with 9 bases aligning to TRBD2. Sequenced material: blood. CDR3 sequence (DNA): TGTGCCAGCAGCCTAGCGGGGAGTAGGCTGGAGACCCAGTACTTC. This translates into CASSLAGSRLETQYF.